Below, one TCR beta chain is given with its context. Its target is unknown. These data originate in a study of yellow fever vaccine responses in identical twins. Findings and caveats of the study: A vaccine T cell response that seemed partly convergent and partly personalized was reported in twins.

The CDR3 extends over 17 amino acids. Germline CDR1 DFQATT, CDR2 SNEGSKA (reference sequence). Trimming left V 0 bases short and J 1 base short, with 16 bases between. TCRdb re-analysed the RT-PCR reads in MiXCR, keeping a single row per CDR3 protein. The sample holds roughly 3,600 distinct CDR3 sequences, 70% to 90% seen once. This clonotype was obtained from a woman between 18 and 29 years old who received the yellow fever vaccine. The V call is TRBV20-1, the J call TRBJ1-5, with D possibly matching TRBD1 (5 bases). The sample consisted of T cells from blood (PBMCs), unsorted or a sorted subset (not recorded which), taken before or after yellow fever vaccination (not recorded which). CDR3 sequence (DNA): TGCAGTGCTAGAGATCCCCTCGGTCAGGGAAGCAATCAGCCCCAGCATTTT. The encoded protein is CSARDPLGQGSNQPQHF.